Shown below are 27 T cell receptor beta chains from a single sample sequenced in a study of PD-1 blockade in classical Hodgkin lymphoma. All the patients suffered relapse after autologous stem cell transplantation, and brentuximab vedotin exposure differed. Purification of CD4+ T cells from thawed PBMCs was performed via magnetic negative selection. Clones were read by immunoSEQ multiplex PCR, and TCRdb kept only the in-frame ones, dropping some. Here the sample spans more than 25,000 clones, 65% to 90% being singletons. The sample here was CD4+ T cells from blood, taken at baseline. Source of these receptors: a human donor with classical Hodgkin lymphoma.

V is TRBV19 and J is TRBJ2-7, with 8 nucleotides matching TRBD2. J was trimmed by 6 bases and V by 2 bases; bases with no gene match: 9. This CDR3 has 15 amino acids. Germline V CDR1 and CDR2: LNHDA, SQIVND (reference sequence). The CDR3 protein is CASSIPGLETGEQYF. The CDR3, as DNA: TGTGCCAGTAGTATACCGGGACTAGAAACGGGCGAGCAGTACTTC.

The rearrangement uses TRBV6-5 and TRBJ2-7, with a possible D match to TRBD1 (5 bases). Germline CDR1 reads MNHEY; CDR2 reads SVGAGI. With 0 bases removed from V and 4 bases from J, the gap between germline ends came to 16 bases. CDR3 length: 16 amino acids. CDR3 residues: CASSYSQGSSGYEQYF. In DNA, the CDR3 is TGTGCCAGCAGTTACTCTCAGGGTTCGTCAGGGTACGAGCAGTACTTC.

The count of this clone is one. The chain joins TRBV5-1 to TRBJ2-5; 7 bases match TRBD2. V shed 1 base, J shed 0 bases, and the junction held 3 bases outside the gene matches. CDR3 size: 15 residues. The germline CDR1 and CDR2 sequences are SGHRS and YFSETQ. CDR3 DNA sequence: TGCGCCAGCAGCTTGTCAAGCGGGAACCAAGAGACCCAGTACTTC. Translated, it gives CASSLSSGNQETQYF.

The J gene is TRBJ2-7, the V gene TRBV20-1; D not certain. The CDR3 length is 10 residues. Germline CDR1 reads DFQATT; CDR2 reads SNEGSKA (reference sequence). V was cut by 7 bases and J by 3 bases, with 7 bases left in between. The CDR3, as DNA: TGCAGTGTATGGGACTACGAGCAGTACTTC. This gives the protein CSVWDYEQYF.

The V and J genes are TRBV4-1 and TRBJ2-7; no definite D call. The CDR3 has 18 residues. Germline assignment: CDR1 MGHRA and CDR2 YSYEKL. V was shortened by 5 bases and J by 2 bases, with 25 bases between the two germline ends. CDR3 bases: TGCGCCAGCAGCGACGATGGCATTAGGGCCCACGACCCCTACGAGCAGTACTTC. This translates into CASSDDGIRAHDPYEQYF.

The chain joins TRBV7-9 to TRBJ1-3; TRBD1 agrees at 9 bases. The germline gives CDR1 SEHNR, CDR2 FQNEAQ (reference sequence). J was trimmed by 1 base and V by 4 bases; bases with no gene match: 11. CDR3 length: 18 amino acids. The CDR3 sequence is CASSSQQGAKVSGNTIYF. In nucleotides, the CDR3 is TGTGCCAGCAGCTCGCAACAGGGGGCGAAAGTATCTGGAAACACCATATATTTT.

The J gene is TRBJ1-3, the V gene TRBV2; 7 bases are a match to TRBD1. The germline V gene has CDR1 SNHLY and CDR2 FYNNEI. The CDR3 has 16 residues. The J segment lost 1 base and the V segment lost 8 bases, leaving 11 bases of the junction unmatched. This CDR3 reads CASRDTTGASGNTIYF. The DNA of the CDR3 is TGTGCCAGCCGAGATACTACAGGGGCTTCTGGAAACACCATATATTTT.

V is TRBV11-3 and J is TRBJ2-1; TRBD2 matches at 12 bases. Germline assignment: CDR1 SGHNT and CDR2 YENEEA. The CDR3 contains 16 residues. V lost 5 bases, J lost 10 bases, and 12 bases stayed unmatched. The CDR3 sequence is CASSLGTSGRPWEQFF. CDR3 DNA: TGTGCCAGCAGCCTTGGCACTAGCGGGAGGCCGTGGGAGCAGTTCTTC.

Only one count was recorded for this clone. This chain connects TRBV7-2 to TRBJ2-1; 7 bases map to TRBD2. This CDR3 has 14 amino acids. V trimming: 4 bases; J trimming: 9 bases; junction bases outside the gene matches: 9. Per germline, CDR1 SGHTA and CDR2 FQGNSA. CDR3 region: CASSSRTSFGEQFF. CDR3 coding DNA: TGTGCCAGCAGCTCCCGGACTAGTTTCGGTGAGCAGTTCTTC.

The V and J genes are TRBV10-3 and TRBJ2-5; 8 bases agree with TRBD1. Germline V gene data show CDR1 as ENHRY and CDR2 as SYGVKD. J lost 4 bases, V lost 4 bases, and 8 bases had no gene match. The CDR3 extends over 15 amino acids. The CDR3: CAISVGQGAGETQYF. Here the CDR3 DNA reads TGTGCCATCAGTGTGGGTCAGGGGGCGGGAGAGACCCAGTACTTC.

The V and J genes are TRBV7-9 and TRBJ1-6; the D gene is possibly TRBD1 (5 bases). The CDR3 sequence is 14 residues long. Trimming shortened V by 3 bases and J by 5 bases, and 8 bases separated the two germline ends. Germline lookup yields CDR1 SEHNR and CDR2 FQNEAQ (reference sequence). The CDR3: CASSLLGDNSPLHF. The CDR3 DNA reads TGTGCCAGCAGCTTGTTAGGGGATAATTCACCCCTCCACTTT. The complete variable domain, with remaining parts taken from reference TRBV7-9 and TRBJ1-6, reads DTGVSQNPRHKITKRGQNVTFRCDPISEHNRLYWYRQTLGQGPEFLTYFQNEAQLEKSRLLSDRFSAERPKGSFSTLEIQRTEQGDSAMYLCASSLLGDNSPLHFGNGTRLTVT.

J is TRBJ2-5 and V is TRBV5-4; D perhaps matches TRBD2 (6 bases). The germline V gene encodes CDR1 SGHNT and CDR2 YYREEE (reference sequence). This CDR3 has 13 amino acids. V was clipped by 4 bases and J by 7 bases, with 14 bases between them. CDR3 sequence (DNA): TGTGCCAGCAGCCCCCGGGACTCGAGGACCCAGTACTTC. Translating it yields CASSPRDSRTQYF.

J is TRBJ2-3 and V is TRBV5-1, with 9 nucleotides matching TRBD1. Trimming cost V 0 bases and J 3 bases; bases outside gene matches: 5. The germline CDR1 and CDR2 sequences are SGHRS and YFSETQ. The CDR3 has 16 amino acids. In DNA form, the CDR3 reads TGCGCCAGCAGCTTGGGTACCGGGACAGGGACAGATACGCAGTATTTT. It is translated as CASSLGTGTGTDTQYF.

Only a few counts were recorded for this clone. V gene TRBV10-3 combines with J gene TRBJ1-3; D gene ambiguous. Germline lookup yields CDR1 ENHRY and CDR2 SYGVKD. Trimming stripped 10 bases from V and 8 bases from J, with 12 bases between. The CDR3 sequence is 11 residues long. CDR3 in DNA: TGTGCCAGTGGGAGAACGGACACCATATATTTT. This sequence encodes CASGRTDTIYF.

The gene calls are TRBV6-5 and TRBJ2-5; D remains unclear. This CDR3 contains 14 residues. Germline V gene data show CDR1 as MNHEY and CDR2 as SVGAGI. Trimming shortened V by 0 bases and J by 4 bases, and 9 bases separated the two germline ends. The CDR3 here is CASSYSTRRETQYF. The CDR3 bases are TGTGCCAGCAGTTACTCGACCAGACGAGAGACCCAGTACTTC.

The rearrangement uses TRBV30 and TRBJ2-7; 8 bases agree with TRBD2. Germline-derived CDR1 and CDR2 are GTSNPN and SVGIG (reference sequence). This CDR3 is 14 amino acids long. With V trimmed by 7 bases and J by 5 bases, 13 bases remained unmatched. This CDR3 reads CALTSGGGSHEQYF. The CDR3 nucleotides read TGTGCCTTGACGAGCGGGGGAGGTTCCCACGAGCAGTACTTC. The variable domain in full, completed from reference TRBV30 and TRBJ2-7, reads SQTIHQWPATLVQPVGSPLSLECTVEGTSNPNLYWYRQAAGRGLQLLFYSVGIGQISSEVPQNLSASRPQDRQFILSSKKLLLSDSGFYLCALTSGGGSHEQYFGPGTRLTVT.

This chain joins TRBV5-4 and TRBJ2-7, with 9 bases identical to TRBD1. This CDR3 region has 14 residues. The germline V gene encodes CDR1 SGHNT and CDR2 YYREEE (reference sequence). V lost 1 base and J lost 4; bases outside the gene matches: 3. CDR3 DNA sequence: TGTGCCAGCAGCTTGACAGGGGGCGCGTACGAGCAGTACTTC. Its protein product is CASSLTGGAYEQYF.

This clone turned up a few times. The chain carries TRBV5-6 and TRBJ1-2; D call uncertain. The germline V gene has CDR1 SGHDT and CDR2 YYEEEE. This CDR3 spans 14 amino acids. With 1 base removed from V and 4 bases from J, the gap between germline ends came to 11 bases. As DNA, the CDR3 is TGTGCCAGCAGCTTGTTTTACAGTGCCTATGGCTACACCTTC. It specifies CASSLFYSAYGYTF.

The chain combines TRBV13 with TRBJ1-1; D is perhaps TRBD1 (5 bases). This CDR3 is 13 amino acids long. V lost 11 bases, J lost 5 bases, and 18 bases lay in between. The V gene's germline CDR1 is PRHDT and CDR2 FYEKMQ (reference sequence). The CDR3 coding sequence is TGTGCCGCGGGACCCAACATTGAGACTGAAGCTTTCTTT. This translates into CAAGPNIETEAFF.

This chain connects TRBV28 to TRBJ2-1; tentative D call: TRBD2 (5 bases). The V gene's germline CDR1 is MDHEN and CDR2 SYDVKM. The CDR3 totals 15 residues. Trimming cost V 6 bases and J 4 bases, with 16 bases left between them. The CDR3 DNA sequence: TGTGCCAGCAGCGCCCTCGGGAAATCTTACAATGAGCAGTTCTTC. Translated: CASSALGKSYNEQFF.

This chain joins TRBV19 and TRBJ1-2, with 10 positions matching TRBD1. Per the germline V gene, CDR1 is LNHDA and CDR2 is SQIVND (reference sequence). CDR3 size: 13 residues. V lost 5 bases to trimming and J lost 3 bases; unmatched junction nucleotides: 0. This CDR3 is CASSDRGHYGYTF. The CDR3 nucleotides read TGTGCCAGTAGTGACAGGGGGCACTATGGCTACACCTTC.

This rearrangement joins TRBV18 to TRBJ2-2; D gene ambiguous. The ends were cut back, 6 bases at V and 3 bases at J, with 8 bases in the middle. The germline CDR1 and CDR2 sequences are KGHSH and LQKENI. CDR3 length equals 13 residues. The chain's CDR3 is CASSHSHTGELFF. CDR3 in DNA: TGTGCCAGCTCTCATTCTCACACCGGGGAGCTGTTTTTT. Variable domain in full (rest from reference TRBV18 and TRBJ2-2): NAGVMQNPRHLVRRRGQEARLRCSPMKGHSHVYWYRQLPEEGLKFMVYLQKENIIDESGMPKERFSAEFPKEGPSILRIQQVVRGDSAAYFCASSHSHTGELFFGEGSRLTVL.

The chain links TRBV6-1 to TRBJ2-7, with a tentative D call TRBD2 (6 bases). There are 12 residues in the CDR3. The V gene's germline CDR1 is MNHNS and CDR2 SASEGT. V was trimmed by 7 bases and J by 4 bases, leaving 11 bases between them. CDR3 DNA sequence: TGTGCCAGCAACGGGAGAAGGTACGAGCAGTACTTC. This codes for CASNGRRYEQYF.

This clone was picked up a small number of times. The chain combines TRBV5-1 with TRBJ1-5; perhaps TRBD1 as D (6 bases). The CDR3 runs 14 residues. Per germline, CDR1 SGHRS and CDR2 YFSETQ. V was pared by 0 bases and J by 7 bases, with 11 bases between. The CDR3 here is CASSLEAGVQPQHF. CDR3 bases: TGCGCCAGCAGCTTGGAAGCAGGGGTCCAGCCCCAGCATTTT.

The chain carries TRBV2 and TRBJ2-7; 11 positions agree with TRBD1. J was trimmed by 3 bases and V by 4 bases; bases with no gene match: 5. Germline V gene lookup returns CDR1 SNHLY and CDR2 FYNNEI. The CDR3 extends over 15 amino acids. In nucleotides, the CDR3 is TGTGCCAGCAGTGGCACCGGGACAGGGGGCTACGAGCAGTACTTC. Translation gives CASSGTGTGGYEQYF. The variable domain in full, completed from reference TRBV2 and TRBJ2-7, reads EPEVTQTPSHQVTQMGQEVILRCVPISNHLYFYWYRQILGQKVEFLVSFYNNEISEKSEIFDDQFSVERPDGSNFTLKIRSTKLEDSAMYFCASSGTGTGGYEQYFGPGTRLTVT.

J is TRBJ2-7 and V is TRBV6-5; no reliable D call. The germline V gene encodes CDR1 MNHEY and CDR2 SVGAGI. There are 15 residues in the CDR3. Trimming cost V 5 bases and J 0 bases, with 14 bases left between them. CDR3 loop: CASSTVGGSSYEQYF. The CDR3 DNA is TGTGCCAGCAGTACCGTAGGCGGAAGCTCCTACGAGCAGTACTTC.

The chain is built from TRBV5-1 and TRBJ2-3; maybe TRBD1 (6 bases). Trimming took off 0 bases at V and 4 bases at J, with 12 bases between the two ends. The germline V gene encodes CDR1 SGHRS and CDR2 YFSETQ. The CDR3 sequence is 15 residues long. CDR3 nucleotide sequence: TGCGCCAGCAGCTTGGAAGGCAGGGGACCAGATACGCAGTATTTT. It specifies CASSLEGRGPDTQYF. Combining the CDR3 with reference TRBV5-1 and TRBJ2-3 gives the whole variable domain KAGVTQTPRYLIKTRGQQVTLSCSPISGHRSVSWYQQTPGQGLQFLFEYFSETQRNKGNFPGRFSGRQFSNSRSEMNVSTLELGDSALYLCASSLEGRGPDTQYFGPGTRLTVL.